The TCR beta chain described here comes from a study of cytotoxic CD8 clonotypes in ibrutinib-treated CLL. Across the whole study: Patients attained roughly 25 partial and 2 complete responses; at median approximately 68 months, around 15 remained remitted while around twelve progressed. Samples averaged roughly 260,000 productive templates and 94,082 productive rearrangements. General observations from the study: Clonality rose at ibrutinib response and fell back toward baseline at progression.

Germline V CDR1 and CDR2: LNHDA, SQIVND (reference sequence). Germline trimming cut 8 bases from V and 6 bases from J; bases unmatched to any gene: 11. This CDR3 contains 15 residues. Using immunoSEQ multiplex PCR, the repertoire was profiled, and TCRdb retains in-frame clones only, with some absent. The sample lists roughly 16,000 clones, less than 70% occurring once. Concerning this clone itself: Antigen unknown.

The clonotype was recovered from a human donor with chronic lymphocytic leukemia. V is TRBV19 and J is TRBJ2-1, with 9 bases matching TRBD1. Sample: PBMCs, taken before ibrutinib treatment. The DNA of the CDR3 is TGTGCCAGTTTGTCCCGGACAGGGGTAAGCAATGAGCAGTTCTTC. Translation gives CASLSRTGVSNEQFF.